The 3 T cell receptor beta chains below were found in one sample sequenced in a study of blood T cell repertoires in COVID-19 (dated by TCRdb to 2018 to 2020). Receptor amplification or capture employed the immunoSEQ multiplex PCR assay. The clones in this table, taken by TCRdb from immuneACCESS, are in-frame only. Not every clone is retained; where verified, under half of the shortfall comes from an unresolved V gene, and the cause of the rest is unknown. This sample has approximately 220,000 clones in its table, and approximately 83% of those were observed once. About 4.8% of the sample belongs to the ten largest clones. Sequenced: PBMCs or T cells enriched from blood (not recorded which). The receptors come from a woman between 50 and 59 years old who had been exposed to COVID-19.

This clone appeared a few times. This chain joins TRBV4-1 and TRBJ1-1; TRBD1 matches at 8 bases. Looked up from germline, CDR1 is MGHRA and CDR2 is YSYEKL. The CDR3 covers 15 residues. After removal of 1 base from V and 1 base from J, the junction contained 2 bases not matched to a gene. CDR3 nucleotide sequence: TGCGCCAGCAGCCAAGCCGGACAGGGGAACACTGAAGCTTTCTTT. It specifies CASSQAGQGNTEAFF.

The chain carries TRBV3-1 (or the pseudogene TRBV3-2) and TRBJ2-5, with 11 bases identical to TRBD2. The ends lost 2 bases at V and 6 bases at J; junction bases unmatched: 5. The CDR3 length is 15 residues. Germline V gives CDR1 LGHDT, CDR2 YNNKEL (reference sequence). CDR3 bases: TGTGCCAGCAGCCAACCGGGACTAGCGGTTAAGACCCAGTACTTC. It yields the protein CASSQPGLAVKTQYF.

The rearrangement uses TRBV19 and TRBJ1-1; D is possibly TRBD1 (6 bases). Germline V gene data show CDR1 as LNHDA and CDR2 as SQIVND (reference sequence). V shed 7 bases and J shed 6 bases, with 18 bases lying between them. There are 14 residues in the CDR3. This CDR3 reads CASTNRERASEAFF. As DNA, the CDR3 is TGTGCCAGTACTAACAGGGAACGGGCTTCTGAAGCTTTCTTT.